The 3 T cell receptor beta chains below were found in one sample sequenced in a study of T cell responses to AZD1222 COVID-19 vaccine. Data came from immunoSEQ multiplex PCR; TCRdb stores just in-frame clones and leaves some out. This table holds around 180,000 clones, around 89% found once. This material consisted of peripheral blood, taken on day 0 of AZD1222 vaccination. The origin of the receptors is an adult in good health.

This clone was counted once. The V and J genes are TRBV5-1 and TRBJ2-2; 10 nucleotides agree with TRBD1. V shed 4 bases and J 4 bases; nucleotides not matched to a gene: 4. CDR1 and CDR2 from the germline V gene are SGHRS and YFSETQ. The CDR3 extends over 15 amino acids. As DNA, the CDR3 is TGCGCCAGCAGCGCGGGACAGGGGTTCACCGGGGAGCTGTTTTTT. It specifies CASSAGQGFTGELFF.

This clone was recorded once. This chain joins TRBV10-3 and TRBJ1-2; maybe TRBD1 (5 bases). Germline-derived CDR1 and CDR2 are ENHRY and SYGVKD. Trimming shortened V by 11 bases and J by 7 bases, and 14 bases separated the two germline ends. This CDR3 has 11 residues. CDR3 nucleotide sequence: TGTGCCGGTGGGGGGGAGGTTGGCTACACCTTC. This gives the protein CAGGGEVGYTF.

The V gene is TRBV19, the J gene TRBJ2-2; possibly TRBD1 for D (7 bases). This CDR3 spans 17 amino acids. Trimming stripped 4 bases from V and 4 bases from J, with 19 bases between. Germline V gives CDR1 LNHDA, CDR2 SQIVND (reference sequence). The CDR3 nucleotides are TGTGCCAGTAGTAACCCCAGGGGGGATTGGGGCACCGGGGAGCTGTTTTTT. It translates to CASSNPRGDWGTGELFF.